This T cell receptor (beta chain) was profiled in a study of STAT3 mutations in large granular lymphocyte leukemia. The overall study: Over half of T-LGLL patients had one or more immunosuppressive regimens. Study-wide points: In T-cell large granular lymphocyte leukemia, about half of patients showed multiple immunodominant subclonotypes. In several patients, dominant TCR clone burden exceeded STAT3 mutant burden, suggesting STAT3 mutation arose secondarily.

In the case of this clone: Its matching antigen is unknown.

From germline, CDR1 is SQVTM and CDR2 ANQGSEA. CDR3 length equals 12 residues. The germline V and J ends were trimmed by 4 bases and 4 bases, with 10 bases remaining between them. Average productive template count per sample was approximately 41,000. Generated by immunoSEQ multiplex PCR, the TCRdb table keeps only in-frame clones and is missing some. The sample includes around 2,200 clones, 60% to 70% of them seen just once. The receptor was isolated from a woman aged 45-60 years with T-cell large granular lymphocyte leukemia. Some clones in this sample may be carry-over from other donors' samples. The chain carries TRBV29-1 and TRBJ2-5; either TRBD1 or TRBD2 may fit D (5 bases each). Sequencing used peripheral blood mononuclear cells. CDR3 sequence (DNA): TGCAGCGTTGCCCGGGGCCGAGAGACCCAGTACTTC. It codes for CSVARGRETQYF.